Sequencing of this T cell receptor beta chain was carried out in a study of cytomegalovirus exposure and HLA in healthy donors. The PCR was carried out with 60 Vbeta primers and 13 Jbeta primers. The assay was immunoSEQ multiplex PCR, and TCRdb's table has in-frame clones only and misses some. The sample has some 77,000 clones, 80% seen once; the top ten hold approximately 30%. Germline trimming cut 4 bases from V and 9 bases from J; bases unmatched to any gene: 6. The CDR3 is 13 amino acids. CDR1 and CDR2 from the germline V gene are MNHNY and SVGAGI (reference sequence). The source is a man in his forties or fifties in good health and CMV-seropositive. Sequencing was carried out using PBMCs. The chain carries TRBV6-6 and TRBJ2-5, with TRBD1 matching 9 bases. This chain's CDR3 is CASSSTGQGPQYF. As DNA, the CDR3 is TGTGCCAGCAGTTCCACCGGACAGGGGCCCCAGTACTTC.